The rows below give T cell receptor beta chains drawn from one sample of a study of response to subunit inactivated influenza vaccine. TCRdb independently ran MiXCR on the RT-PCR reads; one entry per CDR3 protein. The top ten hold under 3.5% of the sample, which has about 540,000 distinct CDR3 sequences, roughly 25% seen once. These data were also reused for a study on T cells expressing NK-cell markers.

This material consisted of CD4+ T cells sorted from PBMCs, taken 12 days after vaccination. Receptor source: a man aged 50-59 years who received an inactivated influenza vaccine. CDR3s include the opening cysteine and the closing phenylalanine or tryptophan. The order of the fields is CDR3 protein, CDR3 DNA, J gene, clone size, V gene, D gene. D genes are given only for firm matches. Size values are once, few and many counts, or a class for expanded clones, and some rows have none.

CASSSSGFTGELFF	TGCGCCAGCAGCTCCTCAGGGTTCACCGGGGAGCTGTTTTTT	TRBJ2-2	NA	TRBV5-1	NA
CSASGGGATDTQYF	TGCAGTGCTAGTGGCGGGGGGGCCACAGATACGCAGTATTTT	TRBJ2-3	NA	TRBV20-1	TRBD2
CASSLAVGGLHYEQYF	TGTGCCAGCAGCTTAGCAGTAGGAGGGCTCCACTACGAGCAGTACTTC	TRBJ2-7	NA	TRBV7-9	NA
CASSPPGIEGEQYF	TGTGCCAGCTCACCACCCGGGATAGAAGGCGAGCAGTACTTC	TRBJ2-7	NA	TRBV18	NA
CASQTGVVFGEQYF	TGTGCCTCGCAAACAGGGGTTGTTTTTGGCGAGCAGTACTTC	TRBJ2-7	NA	TRBV10-3	TRBD1
CSARDQRAKKNIQYF	TGCAGTGCTAGAGATCAACGGGCGAAGAAAAACATTCAGTACTTC	TRBJ2-4	few	TRBV20-1	NA
CASRPGRRSYEQYF	TGTGCCAGCAGGCCGGGACGGAGGTCCTACGAGCAGTACTTC	TRBJ2-7	NA	TRBV28	NA
CASKRGRAPQETQYF	TGTGCCAGCAAAAGGGGGCGGGCACCTCAAGAGACCCAGTACTTC	TRBJ2-5	NA	TRBV28	TRBD1
CASSRNVRTLHF	TGTGCCAGCAGCCGCAACGTGAGGACCCTCCACTTT	TRBJ1-6	few	TRBV12-3/TRBV12-4	NA
CSARDGGLETQYF	TGCAGTGCTAGAGATGGCGGGCTAGAGACCCAGTACTTC	TRBJ2-5	few	TRBV20-1	NA
CSASGGIVYGYTF	TGCAGTGCTAGCGGGGGGATCGTCTATGGCTACACCTTC	TRBJ1-2	few	TRBV20-1	NA
CASSQRTVATNEKLFF	TGCGCCAGCAGCCAGCGGACAGTTGCAACTAATGAAAAACTGTTTTTT	TRBJ1-4	NA	TRBV4-1	NA
CSGGDRRNIQYF	TGCAGCGGCGGGGACAGGCGAAACATTCAGTACTTC	TRBJ2-4	few	TRBV29-1	TRBD1
CSARTSGREETQYF	TGCAGTGCTAGGACGAGCGGGAGGGAAGAGACCCAGTACTTC	TRBJ2-5	few	TRBV20-1	TRBD2
CASSLAPTGDTEAFF	TGTGCCAGCAGCTTGGCCCCGACAGGGGACACTGAAGCTTTCTTT	TRBJ1-1	NA	TRBV5-5	TRBD1
CASSKQGQTSGNTIYF	TGTGCCAGCAGTAAACAGGGACAGACCTCTGGAAACACCATATATTTT	TRBJ1-3	few	TRBV9	TRBD1
CASSLGPRTNTEAFF	TGTGCCAGTAGTTTAGGGCCCCGGACGAACACTGAAGCTTTCTTT	TRBJ1-1	few	TRBV19	NA
CASLGLFYSGNTIYF	TGTGCCAGCCTGGGACTTTTCTACTCTGGAAACACCATATATTTT	TRBJ1-3	once	TRBV7-9	NA
CASSSPGQGHSHEQFF	TGTGCCAGCAGCTCCCCGGGTCAGGGCCATTCCCATGAGCAGTTCTTC	TRBJ2-1	NA	TRBV7-9	NA
CASSTLAGGNNEQFF	TGTGCCAGTAGTACGCTAGCGGGAGGGAACAATGAGCAGTTCTTC	TRBJ2-1	NA	TRBV19	TRBD2
CASSQDTSGGWDTQYF	TGTGCCAGCAGCCAAGATACTAGCGGGGGGTGGGATACGCAGTATTTT	TRBJ2-3	NA	TRBV4-2	TRBD2
CASSLPGQGYDTQYF	TGCGCCAGCAGCTTGCCGGGACAGGGGTACGATACGCAGTATTTT	TRBJ2-3	NA	TRBV5-1	TRBD1
CASSTPGTGSYEQYF	TGTGCCAGCAGCACCCCCGGGACAGGCTCCTACGAGCAGTACTTC	TRBJ2-7	NA	TRBV5-5	TRBD1
CASSYSNLRSGANVLTF	TGTGCCAGCAGTTACTCCAACCTTAGGTCTGGGGCCAACGTCCTGACTTTC	TRBJ2-6	few	TRBV6-2/TRBV6-3	NA
CASSQDARYEQFF	TGTGCCAGCAGCCAAGATGCGAGATACGAGCAGTTCTTC	TRBJ2-1	NA	TRBV4-2	NA
CASSQSTDTQYF	TGCGCCAGCAGCCAAAGCACAGATACGCAGTATTTT	TRBJ2-3	many	TRBV3-1	NA
CAWSVRQGAPGANVLTF	TGTGCCTGGAGTGTAAGACAGGGAGCCCCTGGGGCCAACGTCCTGACTTTC	TRBJ2-6	NA	TRBV30	TRBD1
CASSHPAGIPNEQFF	TGCGCCAGCAGCCATCCAGCGGGGATCCCCAATGAGCAGTTCTTC	TRBJ2-1	NA	TRBV4-1	TRBD2
CASSLGAAGGRDTQYF	TGTGCCAGCAGCTTAGGGGCGGCGGGAGGCAGAGATACGCAGTATTTT	TRBJ2-3	NA	TRBV7-2	TRBD2
CSARPGTVQDTQYF	TGCAGTGCTAGGCCCGGGACAGTACAAGATACGCAGTATTTT	TRBJ2-3	few	TRBV20-1	TRBD1
CSARSAGGANEQFF	TGCAGCGCCCGGAGCGCGGGAGGGGCCAATGAGCAGTTCTTC	TRBJ2-1	few	TRBV29-1	TRBD2
CASSDRVSSTDTQYF	TGTGCCAGCAGCGACAGGGTTTCTAGCACAGATACGCAGTATTTT	TRBJ2-3	NA	TRBV27	TRBD1
CASSQDLAAQETQYF	TGTGCCAGCAGCCAAGATTTGGCCGCACAAGAGACCCAGTACTTC	TRBJ2-5	once	TRBV4-2	NA
CSAKAGGINEQFF	TGCAGTGCCAAGGCGGGAGGGATAAATGAGCAGTTCTTC	TRBJ2-1	NA	TRBV20-1	TRBD2
CSAAGLAGHQETQYF	TGCAGTGCTGCCGGACTAGCGGGACACCAAGAGACCCAGTACTTC	TRBJ2-5	few	TRBV20-1	TRBD2